This is a list of T cell receptor beta chains from one sample in a study of shared clonotypes between healthy human individuals. Data came from immunoSEQ multiplex PCR; TCRdb stores just in-frame clones and leaves some out. The sample contains 1,500,000 or so clones, roughly 96% of which appear only once. Sequences were obtained from naive CD4+ T cells sorted from blood. These receptors were collected from a man aged 25 to 40 in good health. Both conserved end residues are part of each CDR3. The order of the fields is V gene, J gene, clone size, D gene, CDR3 DNA, CDR3 protein. A D gene is named only where the DNA matches it firmly. Clone size is shown for a subset of rows, as once, few, many or a class of expanded clone.

>TRBV6-1|TRBJ2-1|-|TRBD2
TGTGCCAGCAGTGCGCTAGCGGGAGAGGGCAATGAGCAGTTCTTC
CASSALAGEGNEQFF
>TRBV6-1|TRBJ2-2|-|TRBD1
TGTGCCAGCAGTGGGATGACAGGGCAAACCGGGGAGCTGTTTTTT
CASSGMTGQTGELFF
>TRBV28|TRBJ2-7|-|-
TGTGCCACGCACAGGCCCTACGAGCAGTACTTC
CATHRPYEQYF
>TRBV29-1|TRBJ2-7|once|-
TGCAGCGTTCTCGCGGGCCGATCCTACGAGCAGTACTTC
CSVLAGRSYEQYF
>TRBV14|TRBJ1-1|-|-
TGTGCCAGCAGCCATAGACGGGGACCGAACACTGAAGCTTTCTTT
CASSHRRGPNTEAFF
>TRBV19|TRBJ2-1|-|TRBD2
TGTGCCAGTAGTATAGGAAACAGCGGGAGACAGAATGAGCAGTTCTTC
CASSIGNSGRQNEQFF
>TRBV30|TRBJ1-5|-|-
TGTGCCTGGAGTCAGGACCGAACCAATCAGCCCCAGCATTTT
CAWSQDRTNQPQHF
>TRBV28|TRBJ2-2|-|-
TGTGCCAGCAGTTTTACGGTGACCGGGGAGCTGTTTTTT
CASSFTVTGELFF
>TRBV7-7|TRBJ2-2|-|TRBD1
TGTGCTAGCAGGAGGACAGGCGACACCGGGGAGCTGTTTTTT
CASRRTGDTGELFF
>TRBV7-2|TRBJ2-7|-|-
TGTGCCAGCAGCCCAGGCTCAGGATACGAGCAGTACTTC
CASSPGSGYEQYF
>TRBV6-5|TRBJ1-1|-|-
TGTGCCAGCAGTTACGATGGGGTGAACACTGAAGCTTTCTTT
CASSYDGVNTEAFF
>TRBV7-9|TRBJ2-2|-|-
TGTGCCAGCAGCCCCCGTGGTGGGCCCGGGGAGCTGTTTTTT
CASSPRGGPGELFF
>TRBV10-3|TRBJ2-1|-|TRBD2
TGTGCCACGGGACTAGTGCCCAATGAGCAGTTCTTC
CATGLVPNEQFF
>TRBV30|TRBJ2-6|-|-
TGTGCCTGGGCTCCTGGGGCCAACGTCCTGACTTTC
CAWAPGANVLTF
>TRBV6-5|TRBJ2-5|-|TRBD1
TGTGCCAACAGCACAGGGGGACAAGAGACCCAGTACTTC
CANSTGGQETQYF
>TRBV4-3|TRBJ1-2|-|-
TGCGCCAGCAGCCAAGGGGTATCGGACAGTAACTATGGCTACACCTTC
CASSQGVSDSNYGYTF
>TRBV5-1|TRBJ1-1|once|TRBD1
TGCGCCAGCGGCAGGGGGGACACTGAAGCTTTCTTT
CASGRGDTEAFF
>TRBV19|TRBJ1-5|-|TRBD1
TGTGCCAGTAGTTTCCGGGACAGGGGGAGCAATCAGCCCCAGCATTTT
CASSFRDRGSNQPQHF
>TRBV18|TRBJ2-1|-|TRBD1
TGTGCCAGCTCAGCCGGACAGGGGGCGTTTGATGAGCAGTTCTTC
CASSAGQGAFDEQFF
>TRBV11-2|TRBJ2-2|-|-
TGTGCCAGCAGCCCCGGGCACAATCTCGCCGGGGAGCTGTTTTTT
CASSPGHNLAGELFF
>TRBV5-1|TRBJ2-1|once|TRBD2
TGCGCCAGCAGCCTGAGGCTAGCGGAGCTATCCTACAATGAGCAGTTCTTC
CASSLRLAELSYNEQFF
>TRBV5-1|TRBJ1-5|-|-
TGCGCCAGCATAATCCCAGGGCCCCAGCATTTT
CASIIPGPQHF
>TRBV2|TRBJ2-6|-|-
TGTGCCAGCATGAGAGACAGGTACTCTGGGGCCAACGTCCTGACTTTC
CASMRDRYSGANVLTF
>TRBV7-8|TRBJ2-7|-|TRBD1
TGTGCCAGCAGTCCTCGGACAGGGGACTACGAGCAGTACTTC
CASSPRTGDYEQYF
>TRBV7-6|TRBJ2-2|-|TRBD1
TGTGCCAGCAGCGCGACAGGGTACACCGGGGAGCTGTTTTTT
CASSATGYTGELFF
>TRBV5-6|TRBJ2-3|-|-
TGTGCCAGCAGCTTCGGACTCTCCTCGGATACGCAGTATTTT
CASSFGLSSDTQYF
>TRBV7-9|TRBJ2-5|-|-
TGTGCCAGCAGCTTAGGGCCCCGGGACCAAGAGACCCAGTACTTC
CASSLGPRDQETQYF
>TRBV11-2|TRBJ2-5|few|-
TGTGCCAGCAGCTTAAGTCACCAAGAGACCCAGTACTTC
CASSLSHQETQYF
>TRBV2|TRBJ2-7|-|-
TGTGCCAGCATCTTCGGGACAAGTAACTACGAGCAGTACTTC
CASIFGTSNYEQYF